This TCR beta chain was captured in a study of vaccination and CD4 T cells after COVID-19. A note on this clonotype: What it binds is unknown.

The treatment was: roughly 10-day PBMC culture with coronavirus spike peptide pools or control peptides (ViraFEST assay). This CDR3 has 14 amino acids. V lost 6 bases and J 0 bases, leaving 9 bases between the germline ends. The V gene's germline CDR1 is KGHDR and CDR2 SFDVKD. The Oncomine TCR Beta short-read assay was applied to DNA of cultured CD4+ T cells. Cultures of CD4+ T cells served as the source for extracting genomic DNA. Each CDR3 protein is one row after TCRdb ran MiXCR on the PCR reads. This table has more than 9,000 distinct CDR3 sequences, 77% appearing once. Regarding the study as a whole: There were relatively few convalescent patients studied, and there were no early post-infection timepoints. Convalescent patients had a median around 86% of reactive clones appearing only post-vaccination. Spike mono-reactivity marked 304 of 307 vaccine-specific clones in convalescent patients.

Material for sequencing was CD4+ T cells from blood, cultured in vitro. This TCR was recovered from a human donor who had recovered from COVID-19. V gene TRBV24-1 combines with J gene TRBJ2-3, with D uncertain. In DNA form, the CDR3 reads TGTGCCACCAGTTGGAAGGGTAGCACAGATACGCAGTATTTT. It is translated as CATSWKGSTDTQYF.